The present T cell receptor (beta chain) was sequenced within a study of technical replicates of blood from several donors. The V gene's germline CDR1 is MDHEN and CDR2 SYDVKM. The CDR3 is 13 residues long. About this clone itself: The junction differs from germline at one of its ends, possibly a read error.

Profiled with immunoSEQ multiplex PCR; TCRdb holds only in-frame clones, not every one. The sample records tens of thousands of clones, 90% being singletons. The chain joins TRBV28 to TRBJ2-7, with a weak D call TRBD1 (7 bases). Sequenced input: PBMCs. This clonotype was sampled from a human donor in good health. Some clones in this sample may be carry-over from other donors' samples. The CDR3 nucleotides read TGTGCCAGCAGCCCCTCCAGGGGGGTGGGTTGGGACTTC. Translated, it gives CASSPSRGVGWDF.